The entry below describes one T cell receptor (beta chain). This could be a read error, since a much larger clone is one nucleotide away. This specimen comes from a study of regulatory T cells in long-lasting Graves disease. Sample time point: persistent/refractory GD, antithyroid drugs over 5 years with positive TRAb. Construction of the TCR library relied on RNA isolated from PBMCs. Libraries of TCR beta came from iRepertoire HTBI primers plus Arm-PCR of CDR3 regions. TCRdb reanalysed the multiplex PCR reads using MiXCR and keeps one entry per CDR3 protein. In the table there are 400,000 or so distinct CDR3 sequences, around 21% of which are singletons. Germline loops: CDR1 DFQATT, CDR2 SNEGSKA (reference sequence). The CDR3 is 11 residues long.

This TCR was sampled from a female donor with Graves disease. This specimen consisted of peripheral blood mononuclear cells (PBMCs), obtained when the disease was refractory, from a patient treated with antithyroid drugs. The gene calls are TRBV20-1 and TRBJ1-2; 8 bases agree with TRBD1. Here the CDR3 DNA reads TGCAGTGCTACTGACAGGGGTGGCCACACCTTC. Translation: CSATDRGGHTF.